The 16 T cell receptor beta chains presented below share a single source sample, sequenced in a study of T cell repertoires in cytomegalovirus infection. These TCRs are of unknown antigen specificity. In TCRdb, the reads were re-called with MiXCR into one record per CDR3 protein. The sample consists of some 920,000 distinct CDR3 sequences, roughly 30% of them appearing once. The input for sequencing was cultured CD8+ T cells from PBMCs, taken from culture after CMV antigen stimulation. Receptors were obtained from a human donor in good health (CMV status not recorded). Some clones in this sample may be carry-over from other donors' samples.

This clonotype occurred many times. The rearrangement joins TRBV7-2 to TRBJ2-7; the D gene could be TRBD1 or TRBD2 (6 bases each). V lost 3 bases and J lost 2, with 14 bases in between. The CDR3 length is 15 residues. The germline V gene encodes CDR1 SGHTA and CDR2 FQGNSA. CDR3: CASSFSGGPPYEQYF. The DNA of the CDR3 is TGTGCCAGCAGCTTTAGTGGGGGGCCTCCCTACGAGCAGTACTTC.

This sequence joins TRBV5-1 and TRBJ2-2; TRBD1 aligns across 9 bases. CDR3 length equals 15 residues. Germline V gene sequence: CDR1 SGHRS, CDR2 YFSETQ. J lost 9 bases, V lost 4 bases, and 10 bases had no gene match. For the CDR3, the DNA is TGCGCCAGCAGCCCCGCCGGGACAGGGATCTGGGAGCTGTTTTTT. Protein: CASSPAGTGIWELFF.

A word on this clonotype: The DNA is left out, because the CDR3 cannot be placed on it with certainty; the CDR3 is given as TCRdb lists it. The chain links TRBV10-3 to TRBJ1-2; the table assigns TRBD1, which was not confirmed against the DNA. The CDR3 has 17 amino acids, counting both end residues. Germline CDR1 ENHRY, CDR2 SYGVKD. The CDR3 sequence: CANSAEETGGGGYGCTF.

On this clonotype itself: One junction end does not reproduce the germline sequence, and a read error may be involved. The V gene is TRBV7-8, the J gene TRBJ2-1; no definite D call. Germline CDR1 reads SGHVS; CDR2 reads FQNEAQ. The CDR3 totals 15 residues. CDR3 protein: CTSSPMVLGYNEQFF. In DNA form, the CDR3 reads TGTACCAGCAGCCCTATGGTGTTAGGGTACAATGAGCAGTTCTTC.

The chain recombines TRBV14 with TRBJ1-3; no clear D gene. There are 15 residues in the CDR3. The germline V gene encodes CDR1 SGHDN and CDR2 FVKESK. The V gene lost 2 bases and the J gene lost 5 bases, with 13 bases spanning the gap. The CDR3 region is CASSQKTGGRNTIYF. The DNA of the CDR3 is TGTGCCAGCAGCCAAAAAACCGGCGGACGAAACACCATATATTTT.

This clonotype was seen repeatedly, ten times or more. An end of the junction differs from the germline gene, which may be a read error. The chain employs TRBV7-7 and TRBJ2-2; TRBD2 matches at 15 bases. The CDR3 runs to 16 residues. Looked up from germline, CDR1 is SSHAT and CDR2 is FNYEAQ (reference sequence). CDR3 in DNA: TGTGCTAGCAGCCCCGGGACTAGCGGGGGGCCCGGGGAGCTGTTTTTT. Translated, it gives CASSPGTSGGPGELFF.

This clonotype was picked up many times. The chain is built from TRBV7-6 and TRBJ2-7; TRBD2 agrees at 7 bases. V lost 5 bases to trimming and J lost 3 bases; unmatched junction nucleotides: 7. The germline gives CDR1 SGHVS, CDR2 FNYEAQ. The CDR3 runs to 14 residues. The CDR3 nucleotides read TGTGCCAGCAGCATTTCTAGCGGAGACTACGAGCAGTACTTC. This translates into CASSISSGDYEQYF.

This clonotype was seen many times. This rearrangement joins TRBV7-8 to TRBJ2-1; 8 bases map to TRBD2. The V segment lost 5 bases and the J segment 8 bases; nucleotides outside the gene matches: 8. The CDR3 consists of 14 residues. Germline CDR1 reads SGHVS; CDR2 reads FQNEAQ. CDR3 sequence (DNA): TGTGCCAGCAGCCCATCGGGGGGGCTGGATGAGCAGTTCTTC. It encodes CASSPSGGLDEQFF.

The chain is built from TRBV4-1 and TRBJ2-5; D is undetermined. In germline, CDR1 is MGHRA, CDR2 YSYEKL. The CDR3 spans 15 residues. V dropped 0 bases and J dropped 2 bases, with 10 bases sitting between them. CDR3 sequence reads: CASSQDSGWQETQYF. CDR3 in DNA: TGCGCCAGCAGCCAAGATAGTGGCTGGCAAGAGACCCAGTACTTC.

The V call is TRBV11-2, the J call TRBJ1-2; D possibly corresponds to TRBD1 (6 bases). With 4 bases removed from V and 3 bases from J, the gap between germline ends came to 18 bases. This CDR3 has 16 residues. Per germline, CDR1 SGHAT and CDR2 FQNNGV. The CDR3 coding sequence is TGTGCCAGCAGCTCCCCGGAGGGACACCTATACTATGGCTACACCTTC. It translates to CASSSPEGHLYYGYTF.

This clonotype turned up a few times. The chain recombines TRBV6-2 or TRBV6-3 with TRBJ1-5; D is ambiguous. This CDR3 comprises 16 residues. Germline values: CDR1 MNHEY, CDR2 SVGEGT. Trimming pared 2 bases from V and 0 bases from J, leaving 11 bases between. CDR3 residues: CASSYGRRNSNQPQHF. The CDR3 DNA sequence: TGTGCCAGCAGTTACGGACGGAGAAATAGCAATCAGCCCCAGCATTTT.

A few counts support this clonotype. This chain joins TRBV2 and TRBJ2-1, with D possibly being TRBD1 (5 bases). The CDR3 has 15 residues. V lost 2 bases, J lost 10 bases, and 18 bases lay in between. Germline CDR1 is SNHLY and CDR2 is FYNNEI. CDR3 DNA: TGTGCCAGCAGTGAACCCAGGGAATGGGGCCGGGAGCAGTTCTTC. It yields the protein CASSEPREWGREQFF.

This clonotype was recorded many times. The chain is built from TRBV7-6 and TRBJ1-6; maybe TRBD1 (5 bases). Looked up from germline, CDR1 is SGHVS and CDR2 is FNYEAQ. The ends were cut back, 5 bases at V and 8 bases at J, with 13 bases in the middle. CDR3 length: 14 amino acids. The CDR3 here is CASSPRGSHSPLHF. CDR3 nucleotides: TGTGCCAGCAGCCCCCGGGGGTCACATTCACCCCTCCACTTT.

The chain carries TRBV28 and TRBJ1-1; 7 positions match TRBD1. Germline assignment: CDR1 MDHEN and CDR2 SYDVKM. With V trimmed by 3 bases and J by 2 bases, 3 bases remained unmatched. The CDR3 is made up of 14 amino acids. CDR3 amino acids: CASSFGDSNTEAFF. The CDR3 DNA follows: TGTGCCAGCAGTTTTGGGGACAGCAACACTGAAGCTTTCTTT. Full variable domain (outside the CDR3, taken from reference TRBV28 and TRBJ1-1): DVKVTQSSRYLVKRTGEKVFLECVQDMDHENMFWYRQDPGLGLRLIYFSYDVKMKEKGDIPEGYSVSREKKERFSLILESASTNQTSMYLCASSFGDSNTEAFFGQGTRLTVV.

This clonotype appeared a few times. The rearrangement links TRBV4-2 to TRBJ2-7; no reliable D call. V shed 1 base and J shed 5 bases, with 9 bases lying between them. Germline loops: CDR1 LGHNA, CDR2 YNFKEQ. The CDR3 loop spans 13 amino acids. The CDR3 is CASSQASADEQYF. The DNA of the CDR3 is TGTGCCAGCAGCCAAGCCTCCGCCGACGAGCAGTACTTC.

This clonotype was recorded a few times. The CDR3 DNA is TGTGCCAGTAGTCCTGGGACAGCAGCCTCCTACGAGCAGTACTTC. This codes for CASSPGTAASYEQYF. This chain links TRBV19 with TRBJ2-7, with 7 bases aligning to TRBD1. CDR3 length: 15 amino acids. The junction had 7 bases not matched to a gene; V was cut back by 5 bases and J by 0 bases. Germline CDR1 reads LNHDA; CDR2 reads SQIVND (reference sequence).